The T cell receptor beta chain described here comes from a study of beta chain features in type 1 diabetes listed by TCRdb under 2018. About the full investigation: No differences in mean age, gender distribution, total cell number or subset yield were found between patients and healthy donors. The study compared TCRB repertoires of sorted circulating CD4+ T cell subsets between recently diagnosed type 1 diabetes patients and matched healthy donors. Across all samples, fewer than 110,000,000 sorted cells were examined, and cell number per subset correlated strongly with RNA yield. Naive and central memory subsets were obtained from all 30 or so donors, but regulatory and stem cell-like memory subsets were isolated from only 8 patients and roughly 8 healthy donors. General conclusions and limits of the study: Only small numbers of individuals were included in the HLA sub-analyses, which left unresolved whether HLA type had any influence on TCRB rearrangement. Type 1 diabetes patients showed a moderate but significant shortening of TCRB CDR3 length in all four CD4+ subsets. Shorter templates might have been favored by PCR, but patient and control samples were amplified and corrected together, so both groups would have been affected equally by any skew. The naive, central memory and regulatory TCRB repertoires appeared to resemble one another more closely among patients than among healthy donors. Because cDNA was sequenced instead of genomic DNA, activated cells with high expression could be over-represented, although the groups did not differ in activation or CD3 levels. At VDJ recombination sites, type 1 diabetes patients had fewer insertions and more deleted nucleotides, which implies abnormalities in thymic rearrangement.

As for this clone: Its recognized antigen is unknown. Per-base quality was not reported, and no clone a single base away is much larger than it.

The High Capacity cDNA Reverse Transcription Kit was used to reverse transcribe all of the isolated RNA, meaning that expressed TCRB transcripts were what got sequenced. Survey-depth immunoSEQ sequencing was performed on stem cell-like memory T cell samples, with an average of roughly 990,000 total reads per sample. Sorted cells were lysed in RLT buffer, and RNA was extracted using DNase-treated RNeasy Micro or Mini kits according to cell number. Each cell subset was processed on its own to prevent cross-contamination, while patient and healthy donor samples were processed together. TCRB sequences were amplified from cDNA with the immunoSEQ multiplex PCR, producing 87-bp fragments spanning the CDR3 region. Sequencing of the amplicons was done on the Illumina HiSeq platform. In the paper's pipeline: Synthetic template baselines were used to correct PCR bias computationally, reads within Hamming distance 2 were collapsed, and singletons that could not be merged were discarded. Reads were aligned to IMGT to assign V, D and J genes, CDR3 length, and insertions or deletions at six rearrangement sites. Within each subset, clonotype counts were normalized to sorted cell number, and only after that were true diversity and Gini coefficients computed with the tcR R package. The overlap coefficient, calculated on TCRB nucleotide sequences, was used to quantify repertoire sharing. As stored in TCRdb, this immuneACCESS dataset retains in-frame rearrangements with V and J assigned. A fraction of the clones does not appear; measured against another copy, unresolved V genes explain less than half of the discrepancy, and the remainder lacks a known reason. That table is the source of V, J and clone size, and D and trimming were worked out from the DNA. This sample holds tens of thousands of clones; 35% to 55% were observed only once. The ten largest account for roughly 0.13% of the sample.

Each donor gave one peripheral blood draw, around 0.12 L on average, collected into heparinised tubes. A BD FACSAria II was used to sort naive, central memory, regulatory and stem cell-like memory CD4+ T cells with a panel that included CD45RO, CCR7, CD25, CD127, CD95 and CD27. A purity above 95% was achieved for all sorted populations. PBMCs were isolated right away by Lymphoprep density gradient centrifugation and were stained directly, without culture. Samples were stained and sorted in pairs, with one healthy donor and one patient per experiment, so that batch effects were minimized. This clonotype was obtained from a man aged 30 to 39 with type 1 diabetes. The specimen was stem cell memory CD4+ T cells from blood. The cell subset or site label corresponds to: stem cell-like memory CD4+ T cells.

The CDR3 region has the sequence CASRLSGSVDTQYF. The DNA sequence follows: TGTGCCAGCAGACTAAGCGGCTCCGTGGATACGCAGTATTTT. The receptor chain draws on TRBV5-4 and TRBJ2-3; possibly the D gene is TRBD2, per 5 matching bases. The CDR3 runs 14 residues from the cysteine to the phenylalanine. The sequence is cut down to CDR3 DNA, 42 bases in frame from base 1. The junction shows trimming of 5 bases on V and 6 bases on J, plus 16 bases between the germline ends. CDR1 and CDR2 are read off the germline V gene (reference sequence) as SGHNT and YYREEE.